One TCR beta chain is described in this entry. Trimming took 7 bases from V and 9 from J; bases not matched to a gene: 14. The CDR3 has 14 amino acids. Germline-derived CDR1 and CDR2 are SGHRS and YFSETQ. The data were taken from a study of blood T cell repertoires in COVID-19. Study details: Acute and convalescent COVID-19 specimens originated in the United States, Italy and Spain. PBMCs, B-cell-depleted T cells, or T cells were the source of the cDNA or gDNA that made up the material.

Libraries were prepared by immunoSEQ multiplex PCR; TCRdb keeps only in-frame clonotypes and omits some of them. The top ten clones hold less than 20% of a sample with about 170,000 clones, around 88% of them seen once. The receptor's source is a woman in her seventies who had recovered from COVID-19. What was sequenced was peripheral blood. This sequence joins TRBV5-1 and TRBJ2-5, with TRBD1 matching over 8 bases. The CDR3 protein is CASGLQGAVGAQYF. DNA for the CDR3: TGCGCCAGCGGACTTCAGGGGGCGGTTGGAGCCCAGTACTTC.